The table lists the clone carrying this T cell receptor (beta chain) with a few counts. Its antigen is undetermined. The data originate from a study of cytomegalovirus exposure and HLA in healthy donors. General study results and limits: Previously analyzed data showed that most TCR beta V segments were productive at a frequency of about 87% or about 30%. Common viral pathogens seemed, in a later analysis, to connect with several of the most significant clusters. 164 TCR beta chains were listed as cytomegalovirus-associated. Sequencing depth roughly uniform across donors was assumed in presence/absence analyses.

CDR1 is SQVTM and CDR2 is ANQGSEA in the germline V gene. CDR3 length: 13 residues. With V trimmed by 5 bases and J by 3 bases, 6 bases remained unmatched. The PCR contained 60 Vbeta and 13 Jbeta primers. Sequencing was performed with immunoSEQ multiplex PCR; in TCRdb, only in-frame clones are kept and a portion is missing. Of about 130,000 clones listed, 75% to 90% were seen once; the top ten hold 8.9%. The chain has TRBV29-1 and TRBJ1-1; 7 bases match TRBD1. The clonotype originates from a man in his thirties or forties in good health and CMV-seropositive. Sequenced input: PBMCs. CDR3 DNA sequence: TGCAGCGTTTTTCTCAGGGGGGACACTGAAGCTTTCTTT. Residues: CSVFLRGDTEAFF.